These T cell receptor beta chains were read from a single sample in a study of blood T cell repertoires in COVID-19. The repertoire was sequenced with immunoSEQ multiplex PCR; TCRdb's copy has only in-frame clones and lacks some. The table has 110,000 to 150,000 clones, 84% seen once. The sample taken for sequencing was peripheral blood. All receptors derive from a human donor in a cohort sampled during active COVID-19. Both conserved end residues are part of each CDR3. The order of the fields is V gene, J gene, clone size, D gene, CDR3 protein, CDR3 DNA. D genes are given only for firm matches. Size is stated for part of the rows, as once, few or many counts, or as a class when the clone is expanded.

V: TRBV4-2; J: TRBJ2-3; size: .; D: TRBD2; CDR3: CASSQGASGGTDTQYF; DNA: TGTGCCAGCAGCCAAGGGGCTAGCGGGGGCACAGATACGCAGTATTTT
V: TRBV27; J: TRBJ1-2; size: .; D: .; CDR3: CASSFSSNYGYTF; DNA: TGTGCCAGCAGTTTTAGTTCTAACTATGGCTACACCTTC
V: TRBV10-3; J: TRBJ2-7; size: .; D: TRBD1; CDR3: CAISYTGGASYEQYF; DNA: TGTGCCATCAGTTATACAGGGGGCGCATCCTACGAGCAGTACTTC
V: TRBV7-8; J: TRBJ2-3; size: .; D: .; CDR3: CASSSGLHTDTQYF; DNA: TGTGCCAGCAGCTCGGGACTCCACACAGATACGCAGTATTTT
V: TRBV5-1; J: TRBJ2-6; size: .; D: TRBD1; CDR3: CASSGGTGTPGANVLTF; DNA: TGCGCCAGCAGCGGGGGGACAGGGACGCCAGGGGCCAACGTCCTGACTTTC
V: TRBV29-1; J: TRBJ1-2; size: .; D: .; CDR3: CSVGDIVSGYTF; DNA: TGCAGCGTCGGGGACATCGTAAGTGGCTACACCTTC
V: TRBV6-5; J: TRBJ2-3; size: .; D: TRBD2; CDR3: CASVSGSSTDTQYF; DNA: TGTGCCAGCGTTAGCGGGAGTAGCACAGATACGCAGTATTTT
V: TRBV11-3; J: TRBJ1-2; size: .; D: .; CDR3: CASSLDWQPRLTF; DNA: TGTGCCAGCAGCTTAGATTGGCAGCCTCGACTCACCTTC
V: TRBV7-9; J: TRBJ1-6; size: .; D: TRBD1; CDR3: CASSLDRGLNSPLHF; DNA: TGTGCCAGCAGCTTAGACAGGGGGCTTAATTCACCCCTCCACTTT
V: TRBV19; J: TRBJ2-3; size: .; D: .; CDR3: CAIGTDTQYF; DNA: TGTGCCATCGGTACAGATACGCAGTATTTT
V: TRBV6-5; J: TRBJ2-7; size: .; D: TRBD1; CDR3: CASRRDRSLSYEQYF; DNA: TGTGCCAGCAGGAGGGACAGGTCCCTTAGCTACGAGCAGTACTTC
V: TRBV12-5; J: TRBJ2-3; size: .; D: .; CDR3: CASGLVPGDTQYF; DNA: TGTGCTAGTGGTTTGGTACCGGGAGATACGCAGTATTTT
V: TRBV24-1; J: TRBJ1-5; size: .; D: TRBD1; CDR3: CATRPVLTGNCNQPQHF; DNA: TGTGCCACCCGGCCTGTATTGACAGGGAATTGCAATCAGCCCCAGCATTTT
V: TRBV12-3/TRBV12-4; J: TRBJ1-1; size: .; D: .; CDR3: CASSSNREHEAFF; DNA: TGTGCCAGCAGTTCTAATCGGGAACATGAAGCTTTCTTT
V: TRBV7-3; J: TRBJ2-1; size: .; D: .; CDR3: CASSLTTENEQFF; DNA: TGTGCCAGCAGCTTAACCACTGAAAATGAGCAGTTCTTC
V: TRBV12-3/TRBV12-4; J: TRBJ1-1; size: few; D: .; CDR3: CASSLETARAFF; DNA: TGTGCCAGCAGTTTAGAGACAGCGAGGGCTTTCTTT
V: TRBV24-1; J: TRBJ2-1; size: .; D: TRBD2; CDR3: CATAGGRPNEQFF; DNA: TGTGCCACCGCGGGGGGACGGCCGAATGAGCAGTTCTTC
V: TRBV5-1; J: TRBJ2-1; size: .; D: .; CDR3: CASSLGGALPTNEQFF; DNA: TGCGCCAGCAGCTTGGGCGGGGCTCTCCCTACCAATGAGCAGTTCTTC
V: TRBV11-3; J: TRBJ2-2; size: once; D: TRBD2; CDR3: CASSFSGLNGELFF; DNA: TGTGCCAGCAGCTTTAGCGGGCTAAACGGGGAGCTGTTTTTT
V: TRBV18; J: TRBJ2-7; size: .; D: TRBD1; CDR3: CASSPSGQGAYEQYF; DNA: TGTGCCAGCTCACCCTCGGGACAGGGTGCCTACGAGCAGTACTTC
V: TRBV7-2; J: TRBJ2-2; size: .; D: TRBD1; CDR3: CASSHSPRGGDTGELFF; DNA: TGTGCCAGCAGCCATTCCCCTAGAGGGGGCGACACCGGGGAGCTGTTTTTT
V: TRBV7-9; J: TRBJ2-2; size: .; D: .; CDR3: CASSLYRGGTGELFF; DNA: TGTGCCAGCAGCTTATACAGGGGAGGAACCGGGGAGCTGTTTTTT
V: TRBV6-2/TRBV6-3; J: TRBJ1-1; size: once; D: .; CDR3: CASSPRGGAGGTEAFF; DNA: TGTGCCAGCAGTCCCCGGGGCGGCGCTGGAGGGACTGAAGCTTTCTTT
V: TRBV6-2/TRBV6-3; J: TRBJ2-7; size: .; D: TRBD1; CDR3: CASSGGTGLRQYF; DNA: TGTGCCAGCAGTGGGGGGACAGGGTTGCGGCAGTACTTC
V: TRBV6-5; J: TRBJ2-7; size: .; D: .; CDR3: CASSPMAPGSYEQYF; DNA: TGTGCCAGCAGCCCCATGGCCCCAGGTTCCTACGAGCAGTACTTC
V: TRBV7-2; J: TRBJ1-6; size: few; D: TRBD1; CDR3: CASSVTGDSYNSPLHF; DNA: TGTGCCAGCAGCGTTACAGGGGACTCCTATAATTCACCCCTCCACTTT
V: TRBV19; J: TRBJ1-5; size: .; D: TRBD1; CDR3: CASSTPTGNQPQHF; DNA: TGTGCCAGTAGCACCCCGACAGGGAACCAGCCCCAGCATTTT
V: TRBV27; J: TRBJ1-2; size: .; D: TRBD1; CDR3: CASRDDRDRAAYGYTF; DNA: TGTGCCAGCAGGGACGATCGGGACAGGGCGGCATATGGCTACACCTTC
V: TRBV18; J: TRBJ2-3; size: .; D: TRBD1; CDR3: CASSPPQGQGDTQYF; DNA: TGTGCCAGCTCACCACCGCAGGGACAGGGAGATACGCAGTATTTT
V: TRBV6-2/TRBV6-3; J: TRBJ2-1; size: .; D: TRBD2; CDR3: CASSTSGSSYNEQFF; DNA: TGTGCCAGCAGTACTAGCGGGAGCTCCTACAATGAGCAGTTCTTC
V: TRBV9; J: TRBJ2-2; size: .; D: TRBD1; CDR3: CASSAQPGQGQTPWELFF; DNA: TGTGCCAGCAGCGCCCAACCGGGACAGGGTCAAACCCCGTGGGAGCTGTTTTTT
V: TRBV2; J: TRBJ2-1; size: few; D: TRBD2; CDR3: CASTTTSGVTSEQFF; DNA: TGTGCCAGCACCACAACTAGCGGGGTTACGAGTGAGCAGTTCTTC
V: TRBV3-1/TRBV3-2; J: TRBJ2-7; size: .; D: TRBD2; CDR3: CASSPGGDTMRQYF; DNA: TGTGCCAGCAGCCCCGGGGGGGATACAATGCGGCAGTACTTC
V: TRBV4-1; J: TRBJ2-7; size: .; D: TRBD1; CDR3: CASSRSGGSYEQYF; DNA: TGCGCCAGCAGCCGTTCAGGGGGCAGCTACGAGCAGTACTTC
V: TRBV5-4; J: TRBJ2-2; size: .; D: TRBD2; CDR3: CASSLRTRPVTGELFF; DNA: TGTGCCAGCAGCCTGAGGACTAGGCCCGTCACCGGGGAGCTGTTTTTT
V: TRBV4-1; J: TRBJ2-1; size: .; D: TRBD2; CDR3: CASSLRLAGSFNEQFF; DNA: TGCGCCAGCAGCCTACGACTAGCGGGATCTTTCAATGAGCAGTTCTTC
V: TRBV10-2; J: TRBJ2-2; size: .; D: TRBD1; CDR3: CASSAPDRGAGELFF; DNA: TGCGCCAGCAGTGCGCCGGACAGGGGGGCCGGGGAGCTGTTTTTT
V: TRBV30; J: TRBJ1-1; size: .; D: .; CDR3: CANLNAGLNTEAFF; DNA: TGTGCCAACCTAAATGCGGGCTTAAACACTGAAGCTTTCTTT
V: TRBV5-1; J: TRBJ2-1; size: .; D: TRBD2; CDR3: CASSLGLAGALGNEQFF; DNA: TGCGCCAGCAGCTTGGGGCTAGCGGGAGCTTTAGGCAATGAGCAGTTCTTC
V: TRBV7-3; J: TRBJ2-2; size: .; D: .; CDR3: CASSLRPVGGTGELFF; DNA: TGTGCCAGCAGCTTACGGCCAGTAGGGGGCACCGGGGAGCTGTTTTTT
V: TRBV11-3; J: TRBJ2-2; size: .; D: TRBD2; CDR3: CASSGNREGGELFF; DNA: TGTGCCAGCAGCGGGAATAGGGAGGGAGGGGAGCTGTTTTTT
V: TRBV29-1; J: TRBJ1-1; size: .; D: TRBD1; CDR3: CSVRQGPMNTEAFF; DNA: TGCAGCGTCAGACAGGGGCCCATGAACACTGAAGCTTTCTTT
V: TRBV7-3; J: TRBJ2-1; size: .; D: .; CDR3: CASSLLAGAGYNEQFF; DNA: TGTGCCAGCAGCTTACTGGCGGGGGCCGGGTACAATGAGCAGTTCTTC
V: TRBV2; J: TRBJ1-4; size: .; D: .; CDR3: CASSERRGREEKLFF; DNA: TGTGCCAGCAGTGAGAGGAGGGGACGCGAAGAAAAACTGTTTTTT
V: TRBV7-2; J: TRBJ1-2; size: .; D: TRBD1; CDR3: CASSSGQGNYGYTF; DNA: TGTGCCAGCAGCTCAGGACAGGGTAACTATGGCTACACCTTC
V: TRBV5-1; J: TRBJ1-2; size: .; D: TRBD1; CDR3: CASSLEGQGNNYGYTF; DNA: TGCGCCAGCAGCTTGGAGGGACAGGGGAATAACTATGGCTACACCTTC
V: TRBV7-2; J: TRBJ2-5; size: .; D: .; CDR3: CASSTQGGVSGETQYF; DNA: TGTGCCAGCAGCACCCAAGGGGGAGTGTCGGGGGAGACCCAGTACTTC
V: TRBV28; J: TRBJ2-7; size: .; D: TRBD1; CDR3: CASSTPRGRRNEQYF; DNA: TGTGCCAGCAGTACCCCCAGGGGGCGTAGGAATGAGCAGTACTTC
V: TRBV10-3; J: TRBJ2-1; size: .; D: TRBD1; CDR3: CAISEPGTGGYNEQFF; DNA: TGTGCCATCAGTGAGCCTGGGACAGGGGGTTACAATGAGCAGTTCTTC
V: TRBV5-6; J: TRBJ1-1; size: once; D: .; CDR3: CASSFSSTEAFF; DNA: TGTGCCAGCAGCTTTAGTTCCACTGAAGCTTTCTTT
V: TRBV18; J: TRBJ2-5; size: .; D: .; CDR3: CASPTQETQYF; DNA: TGTGCCAGCCCTACCCAAGAGACCCAGTACTTC
V: TRBV7-9; J: TRBJ1-1; size: .; D: .; CDR3: CASSLSGNTEAFF; DNA: TGTGCCAGCAGCCTTAGTGGTAACACTGAAGCTTTCTTT
V: TRBV7-6; J: TRBJ2-7; size: few; D: TRBD2; CDR3: CASSPRARGGTGEQYF; DNA: TGTGCCAGCAGCCCGAGAGCCCGCGGGGGGACGGGCGAGCAGTACTTC
V: TRBV10-3; J: TRBJ2-2; size: .; D: .; CDR3: CAIRPGAQNTGELFF; DNA: TGTGCCATCAGACCGGGAGCACAGAACACCGGGGAGCTGTTTTTT
V: TRBV24-1; J: TRBJ2-2; size: .; D: TRBD2; CDR3: CATSDSGLANTGELFF; DNA: TGTGCCACCAGTGATTCGGGACTAGCGAACACCGGGGAGCTGTTTTTT
V: TRBV2; J: TRBJ1-2; size: .; D: .; CDR3: CASRDTVNYGYTF; DNA: TGTGCCAGCAGAGATACAGTTAACTATGGCTACACCTTC
V: TRBV5-6; J: TRBJ1-6; size: .; D: .; CDR3: CASSLGTAGSPLHF; DNA: TGTGCCAGCAGCTTGGGGACAGCCGGGTCACCCCTCCACTTT
V: TRBV25-1; J: TRBJ1-4; size: .; D: TRBD1; CDR3: CASSGTQGADEKLFF; DNA: TGTGCCAGCAGTGGGACACAGGGGGCGGATGAAAAACTGTTTTTT
V: TRBV5-4; J: TRBJ1-2; size: .; D: TRBD1; CDR3: CASSPGTANYGYTF; DNA: TGTGCCAGCAGCCCCGGGACAGCTAACTATGGCTACACCTTC